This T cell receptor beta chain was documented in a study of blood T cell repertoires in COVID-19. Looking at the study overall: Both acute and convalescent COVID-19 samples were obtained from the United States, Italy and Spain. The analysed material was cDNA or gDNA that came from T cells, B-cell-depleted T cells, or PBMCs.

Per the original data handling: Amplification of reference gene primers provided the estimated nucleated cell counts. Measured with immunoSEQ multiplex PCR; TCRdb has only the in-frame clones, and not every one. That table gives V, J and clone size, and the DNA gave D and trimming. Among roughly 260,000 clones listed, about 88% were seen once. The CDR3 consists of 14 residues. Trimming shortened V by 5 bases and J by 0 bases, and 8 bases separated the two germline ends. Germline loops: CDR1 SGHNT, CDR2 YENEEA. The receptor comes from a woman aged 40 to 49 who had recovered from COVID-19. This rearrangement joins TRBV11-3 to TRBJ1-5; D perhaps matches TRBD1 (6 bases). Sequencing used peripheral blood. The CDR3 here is CASSLQGSNQPQHF. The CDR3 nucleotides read TGTGCCAGCAGCCTACAGGGTAGCAATCAGCCCCAGCATTTT.